This record concerns one T cell receptor (beta chain) sequence. Antigen: not known. It was across several immunoSEQ plates that each subset's genomic DNA was evenly split. Generated by immunoSEQ multiplex PCR, the TCRdb table keeps only in-frame clones and is missing some. The table has approximately 1,500,000 clones, around 97% seen once. The sample originates from a study of shared clonotypes between healthy human individuals. About the study: Each donor's CD4 naive and CD4 memory cells filled three plates apiece, CD8 naive two, and CD8 memory one.

V gave up 1 base and J gave up 0 bases, with 13 bases separating them. The CDR3 extends over 17 amino acids. Looked up from germline, CDR1 is SGHAT and CDR2 is FQDESV (reference sequence). Study-level points and caveats: Despite large depth, sorted-subset datasets appeared incompletely sequenced.

The sample consisted of naive CD4+ T cells sorted from blood. Subset described: CD45RA+ positively selected. This receptor was identified in a man younger than 45 in good health. The chain uses TRBV11-1 and TRBJ2-4; a possible D gene is TRBD1 (5 bases). The CDR3 sequence is CASSLGTGDLAKNIQYF. The DNA of the CDR3 is TGTGCCAGCAGCTTAGGAACAGGAGATCTAGCCAAAAACATTCAGTACTTC.